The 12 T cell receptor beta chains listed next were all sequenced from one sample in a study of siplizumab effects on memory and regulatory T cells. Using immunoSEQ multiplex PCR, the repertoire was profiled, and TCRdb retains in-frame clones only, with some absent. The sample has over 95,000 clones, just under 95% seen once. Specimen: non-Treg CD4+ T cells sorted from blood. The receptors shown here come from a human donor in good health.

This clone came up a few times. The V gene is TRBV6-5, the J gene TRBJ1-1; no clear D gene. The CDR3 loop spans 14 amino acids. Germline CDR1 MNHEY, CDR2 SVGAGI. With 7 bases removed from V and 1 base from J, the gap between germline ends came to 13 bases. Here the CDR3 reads CASTSRESNTEAFF. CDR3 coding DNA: TGTGCCAGCACAAGTAGGGAGTCGAACACTGAAGCTTTCTTT.

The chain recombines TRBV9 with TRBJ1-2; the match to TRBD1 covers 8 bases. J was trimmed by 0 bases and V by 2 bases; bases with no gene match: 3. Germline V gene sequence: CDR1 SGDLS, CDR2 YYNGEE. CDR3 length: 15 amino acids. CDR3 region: CASSVGQGANYGYTF. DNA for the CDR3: TGTGCCAGCAGCGTCGGACAGGGAGCTAACTATGGCTACACCTTC.

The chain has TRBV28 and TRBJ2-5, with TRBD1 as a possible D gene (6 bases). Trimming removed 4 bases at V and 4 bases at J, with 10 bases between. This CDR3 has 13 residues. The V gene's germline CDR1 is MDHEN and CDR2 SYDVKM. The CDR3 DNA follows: TGTGCCAGCAGTTCGACAGGAATAGAGACCCAGTACTTC. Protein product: CASSSTGIETQYF.

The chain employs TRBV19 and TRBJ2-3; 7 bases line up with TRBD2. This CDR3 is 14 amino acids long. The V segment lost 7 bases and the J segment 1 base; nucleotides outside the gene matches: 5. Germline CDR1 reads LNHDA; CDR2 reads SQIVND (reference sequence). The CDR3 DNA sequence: TGTGCCAGTAAGCAGCGGGGAGGCACAGATACGCAGTATTTT. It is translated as CASKQRGGTDTQYF.

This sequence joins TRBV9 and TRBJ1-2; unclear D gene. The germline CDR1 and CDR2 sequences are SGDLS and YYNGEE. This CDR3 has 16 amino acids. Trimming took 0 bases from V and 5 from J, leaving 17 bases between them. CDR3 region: CASSVVISRAKYGYTF. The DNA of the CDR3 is TGTGCCAGCAGCGTAGTCATCTCACGGGCAAAGTATGGCTACACCTTC.

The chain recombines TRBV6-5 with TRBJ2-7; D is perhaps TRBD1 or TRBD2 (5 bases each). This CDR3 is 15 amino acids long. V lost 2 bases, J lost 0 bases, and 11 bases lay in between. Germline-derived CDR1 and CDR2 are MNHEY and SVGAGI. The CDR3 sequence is CASSYGTASSYEQYF. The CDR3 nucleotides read TGTGCCAGCAGTTACGGGACGGCGAGCTCCTACGAGCAGTACTTC.

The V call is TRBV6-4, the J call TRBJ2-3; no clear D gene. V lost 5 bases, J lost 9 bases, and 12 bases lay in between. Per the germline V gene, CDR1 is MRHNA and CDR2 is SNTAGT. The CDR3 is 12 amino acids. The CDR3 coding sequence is TGTGCCAGCAGTAGTGAACAAGGGACGCAGTATTTT. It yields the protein CASSSEQGTQYF.

The CDR3 loop reads CSAAYEAFF. CDR3 nucleotide sequence: TGCAGCGCCGCCTATGAAGCTTTCTTT. The V gene is TRBV29-1, the J gene TRBJ1-1; D unresolved. The CDR3 is made up of 9 amino acids. Germline values: CDR1 SQVTM, CDR2 ANQGSEA. V lost 7 bases and J 7 bases, leaving 7 bases between the germline ends.

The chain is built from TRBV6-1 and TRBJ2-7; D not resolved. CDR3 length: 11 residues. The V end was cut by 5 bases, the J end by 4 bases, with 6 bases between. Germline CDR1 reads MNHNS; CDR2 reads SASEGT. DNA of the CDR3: TGTGCCAGCAGTTCCCAGTACGAGCAGTACTTC. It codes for CASSSQYEQYF.

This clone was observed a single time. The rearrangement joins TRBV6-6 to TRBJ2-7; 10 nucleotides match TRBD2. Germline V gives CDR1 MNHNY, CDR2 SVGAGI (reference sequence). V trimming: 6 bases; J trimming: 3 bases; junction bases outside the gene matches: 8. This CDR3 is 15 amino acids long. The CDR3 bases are TGTGCCAGCAGCACCTACGGGACTAGCGTCTACGAGCAGTACTTC. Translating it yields CASSTYGTSVYEQYF.

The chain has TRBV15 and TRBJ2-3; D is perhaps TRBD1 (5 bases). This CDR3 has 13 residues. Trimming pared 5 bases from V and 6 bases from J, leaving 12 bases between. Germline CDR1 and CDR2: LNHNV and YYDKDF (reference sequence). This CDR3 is CATSFYRQDTQYF. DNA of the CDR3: TGTGCCACCAGCTTCTACCGACAGGATACGCAGTATTTT. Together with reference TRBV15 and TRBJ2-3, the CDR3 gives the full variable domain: DAMVIQNPRYQVTQFGKPVTLSCSQTLNHNVMYWYQQKSSQAPKLLFHYYDKDFNNEADTPDNFQSRRPNTSFCFLDIRSPGLGDTAMYLCATSFYRQDTQYFGPGTRLTVL.

As DNA, the CDR3 is TGTGCCACCGGGACAGCGTCCTACAATGAGCAGTTCTTC. Translated, it gives CATGTASYNEQFF. This rearrangement joins TRBV28 to TRBJ2-1; 7 bases are a match to TRBD1. CDR3 length: 13 residues. Germline lookup yields CDR1 MDHEN and CDR2 SYDVKM. J gave up 1 base and V 10 bases, and 4 bases lay outside the gene matches.